Sequencing of this TCR beta chain was carried out in a study of blood T cell repertoires in COVID-19 (TCRdb year 2020). Study-level background: Samples covering the acute and convalescent phases of COVID-19 were provided by collaborators in the United States, Italy and Spain. The prospective study material was composed of cDNA or gDNA derived from T cells, B-cell-depleted T cells, or PBMCs. The dataset comprised deeply sampled blood TCRbeta repertoires from subjects exposed to, actively infected with, or recovered from COVID-19. The repertoires were released in a freely available public database intended as a resource for research on the immune response to SARS-CoV-2. The samples were drawn from the first 160 participants of the ongoing ImmuneRACE study and from 950 to 1,500 subjects provided by 6 global collaborators. Sample metadata almost always included a de-identified subject ID, COVID-19 status, age in years and sex. Where HLA class I and class II types were available, the types were taken from metadata supplied by the sample provider, not from assay-based typing. The investigation overall reported the following: Clinical and demographic metadata were provided uncurated, with the amount varying by source and participant.

A note on this clone: Its antigen is not yet known. The input lacks base qualities; no much larger clone sits a single base away.

From its cysteine to its phenylalanine, the CDR3 spans 14 amino acids. The read is trimmed to its CDR3 DNA, 42 bases read in frame from base 1. V is reduced by 4 bases and J by 3 bases, leaving a spacing of 13 bases between them. For CDR1 and CDR2, the germline V gene (reference sequence) lists SEHNR and FQNEAQ. The immunoSEQ Assay, a bias-controlled multiplex PCR, was used to amplify TCRbeta CDR3 regions from genomic DNA. Processing in the source paper ran as follows. The number of nucleated cells in each sample was estimated by amplification of reference gene primers within the assay. To quantify the absolute abundance of each unique TCRbeta CDR3 rearrangement, sequence reads were collapsed and filtered. For each sample, productive Simpson clonality was calculated as the square root of Simpson's diversity index over productive rearrangements. TCRdb took over this immuneACCESS table, retaining in-frame rearrangements with V and J assigned. Such tables are incomplete; in checked studies, under half of the missing clones stem from an unresolved V gene, and the remainder is unexplained. That table is the source of V, J and clone size, and D and trimming were worked out from the DNA. This sample is represented by about 180,000 clones; around 86% of them were singletons. The top ten clonotypes cover about 9.7% of the sample.

In the prospective study, participants were about 18 to 90 years old, resided in about two dozen geographic areas of the United States, and were enrolled through a virtual design. To assign participants to cohorts, the prospective study relied on clinical history that participants themselves reported in a screening survey and a study questionnaire. For ImmuneRACE Cohort 3, a participant was defined as recovered based on two consecutive negative NP/OP PCR tests, clearance by a healthcare professional, or resolution of symptoms. In the prospective study, whole blood, serum and a nasopharyngeal or oropharyngeal swab were collected from each participant by mobile phlebotomists. Additional blood draws and questionnaires over an approximately two-month period could optionally be provided by prospective study participants. Blood samples from the prospective study were shipped frozen or at room temperature prior to DNA extraction.

The sequencing input was PBMCs or T cells enriched from blood (not recorded which). The sequence was collected from a woman in her twenties or thirties who had recovered from COVID-19. The V and J segments used are TRBV7-9 and TRBJ2-7; TRBD1 might be the D gene, on 6 matching bases. CDR3 region: CASSSGAGIYEQYF. The DNA sequence reads TGTGCCAGCAGCTCAGGGGCAGGGATCTACGAGCAGTACTTC.